Detailed here is one TCR beta chain. Its target is unknown. The sample is drawn from a study of T cell responses to AZD1222 COVID-19 vaccine. General study results and limits: The peak T cell response came first, and repertoires were sampled only after it.

V was trimmed by 5 bases and J by 5 bases, leaving 12 bases between them. Germline CDR1 and CDR2: MGHRA and YSYEKL. The CDR3 covers 13 residues. Produced via immunoSEQ multiplex PCR; TCRdb's table is partial and in-frame only. The sample has 95,000 to 100,000 clones, nearly 90% seen once. The source of this sequence is an adult in good health. This rearrangement joins TRBV4-1 to TRBJ1-1; tentatively, D is TRBD1 (5 bases). The source material was peripheral blood, sampled on day 0 of AZD1222 vaccination. DNA of the CDR3: TGCGCCAGCAGCTATGCCAGGGTTACTGAAGCTTTCTTT. This codes for CASSYARVTEAFF.